A single sample gave rise to the 12 T cell receptor beta chains below, sequenced in a study of neurological immune-mediated disorders. TCRdb reprocessed the 5' RACE reads via MiXCR and lists one record per CDR3 protein. The data contain tens of thousands of distinct CDR3 sequences, 4.5% of them singletons. The sample consisted of PBMCs. All receptors derive from a man aged 30-40 years with multiple sclerosis.

This clonotype was detected a few times. The V call is TRBV7-3, the J call TRBJ2-1; 10 nucleotides agree with TRBD2. The CDR3 is 13 amino acids. The germline CDR1 and CDR2 sequences are SGHTA and FQGTGA. Germline trimming cut 5 bases from V and 10 bases from J; bases unmatched to any gene: 5. The CDR3 nucleotides read TGTGCCAGCAGCAGGAGCGGGGGGGCGGAGCAGTTCTTC. Translated, it gives CASSRSGGAEQFF.

As to this clonotype: This may stem from a read error, because a much larger clone lies one nucleotide away. The CDR3 sequence: CASRSRVLTDTQYF. CDR3 DNA sequence: TGTGCCAGCAGATCCAGGGTTCTCACAGATACGCAGTATTTT. The chain employs TRBV14 and TRBJ2-3, with D tentatively TRBD1 (5 bases). The V gene's germline CDR1 is SGHDN and CDR2 FVKESK. CDR3 length: 14 amino acids. Trimming cost V 6 bases and J 2 bases, with 12 bases left between them.

This clonotype was seen ten or more times. The chain links TRBV20-1 to TRBJ1-4; a weak D match, TRBD1 (6 bases). The V gene lost 5 bases and the J gene lost 7 bases, with 14 bases spanning the gap. CDR3 size: 13 residues. From germline, CDR1 is DFQATT and CDR2 SNEGSKA (reference sequence). This CDR3 is CSAQLQGGEKLFF. CDR3 coding DNA: TGCAGTGCTCAATTACAGGGAGGTGAAAAACTGTTTTTT.

As for this clonotype: A read error may explain this, as a much larger clone is one base away. This chain uses TRBV6-2 or TRBV6-3 with TRBJ1-1; the D is unclear. Trimming left V 2 bases short and J 1 base short, with 5 bases between. The V gene's germline CDR1 is MNHEY and CDR2 SVGEGT. The CDR3 is made up of 13 amino acids. The CDR3 sequence is CASSYVTNTEAFF. As DNA, the CDR3 is TGTGCCAGCAGTTACGTAACGAACACTGAAGCTTTCTTT.

CDR3 amino acids: CASSFRGEGEKLFF. The CDR3 nucleotides are TGTGCCAGCAGTTTCAGGGGCGAGGGTGAAAAACTGTTTTTT. This rearrangement joins TRBV27 to TRBJ1-4; tentatively, D is TRBD1 (6 bases). Per the germline V gene, CDR1 is MNHEY and CDR2 is SMNVEV (reference sequence). Trimming removed 3 bases from V and 7 bases from J, with 12 bases in between. This CDR3 region has 14 residues.

The sample holds many counts of this clonotype. The chain employs TRBV5-1 and TRBJ2-2; 7 nucleotides match TRBD1. Unmatched junction bases numbered 6, after V lost 1 base and J lost 3 bases. Germline values: CDR1 SGHRS, CDR2 YFSETQ. There are 16 residues in the CDR3. CDR3 DNA sequence: TGCGCCAGCAGCTTGCAGCAAACAGGGGACACCGGGGAGCTGTTTTTT. It translates to CASSLQQTGDTGELFF. The full variable domain, completed using reference TRBV5-1 and TRBJ2-2, is KAGVTQTPRYLIKTRGQQVTLSCSPISGHRSVSWYQQTPGQGLQFLFEYFSETQRNKGNFPGRFSGRQFSNSRSEMNVSTLELGDSALYLCASSLQQTGDTGELFFGEGSRLTVL.

This clonotype was counted a few times. The chain is built from TRBV10-3 and TRBJ1-1; no clear D. V was cut by 4 bases and J by 2 bases, with 17 bases left in between. Germline V CDR1 and CDR2: ENHRY, SYGVKD. There are 16 residues in the CDR3. The DNA for the CDR3 is TGTGCCATCAGTGGTCGGACCCCCGCTCAAAACACTGAAGCTTTCTTT. This encodes CAISGRTPAQNTEAFF.

A word on this clonotype: A single base separates this from a much larger clone, so it may be a read error. V gene TRBV2 combines with J gene TRBJ1-5, with TRBD1 matching 9 bases. Germline trimming cut 7 bases from V and 2 bases from J; bases unmatched to any gene: 6. Germline-derived CDR1 and CDR2 are SNHLY and FYNNEI. This CDR3 is 15 amino acids long. The CDR3 nucleotides are TGTGCCAGCACCCGGGACAGGGAAGGCAATCAGCCCCAGCATTTT. It yields the protein CASTRDREGNQPQHF. The full variable domain, its missing parts supplied by reference TRBV2 and TRBJ1-5, is EPEVTQTPSHQVTQMGQEVILRCVPISNHLYFYWYRQILGQKVEFLVSFYNNEISEKSEIFDDQFSVERPDGSNFTLKIRSTKLEDSAMYFCASTRDREGNQPQHFGDGTRLSIL.

This clonotype was counted ten times or more. This chain uses TRBV29-1 with TRBJ2-2; D perhaps matches TRBD2 (5 bases). CDR1 is SQVTM and CDR2 is ANQGSEA in the germline V gene. Trimming took off 5 bases at V and 1 base at J, with 8 bases between the two ends. CDR3 length equals 13 residues. The chain's CDR3 is CSVREENTGELFF. For the CDR3, the DNA is TGCAGCGTTCGGGAAGAGAACACCGGGGAGCTGTTTTTT.

In its sample, this clonotype was seen many times. V is TRBV10-3 and J is TRBJ2-1, with 9 bases aligning to TRBD2. The CDR3 covers 15 residues. Germline V lookup: CDR1 ENHRY, CDR2 SYGVKD. J was trimmed by 8 bases and V by 6 bases; bases with no gene match: 11. The CDR3 reads CAISESGGTWYEQFF. In DNA, the CDR3 is TGTGCCATCAGCGAGAGCGGGGGGACTTGGTATGAGCAGTTCTTC.

The sample holds many counts of this clonotype. The rearrangement joins TRBV20-1 to TRBJ2-1, with 7 bases matching TRBD2. The CDR3 extends over 15 amino acids. CDR1 DFQATT and CDR2 SNEGSKA come from the germline V gene (reference sequence). The trim removed 5 bases at V and 1 base at J, leaving 8 bases unmatched. CDR3 nucleotide sequence: TGCAGTGCTTCTCTATGGGGAGGGTCCTACAATGAGCAGTTCTTC. Translation: CSASLWGGSYNEQFF.

This clonotype showed up many times. The chain has TRBV5-1 and TRBJ1-1; 7 nucleotides agree with TRBD1. V dropped 5 bases and J dropped 6; count of bases not matched to a gene: 16. CDR1 and CDR2 from the germline V gene are SGHRS and YFSETQ. This CDR3 comprises 16 residues. In DNA form, the CDR3 reads TGCGCCAGCAGATATATTAGACTCGGGACAGATGCTGAAGCTTTCTTT. Protein: CASRYIRLGTDAEAFF.